This T cell receptor (beta chain) was documented in a study of shared clonotypes between healthy human individuals. Only in-frame clones appear in the TCRdb table, and some are missing; sequencing was by immunoSEQ multiplex PCR. Among roughly 500,000 clones listed, roughly 80% were seen once. The CDR3 extends over 15 amino acids. Germline CDR1 is MDHEN and CDR2 is SYDVKM. The V gene lost 5 bases and the J gene lost 0 bases, with 11 bases spanning the gap. Source material: PBMCs. This clonotype was obtained from a woman aged 40-49 years in good health. Some clones in this sample may be carry-over from other donors' samples. This chain joins TRBV28 and TRBJ1-5, with D possibly being TRBD1 (6 bases). The CDR3 nucleotides read TGTGCCAGCAGTCAAGGACAGTTTAGCAATCAGCCCCAGCATTTT. Translated, it gives CASSQGQFSNQPQHF.